The 29 T cell receptor beta chains below come from one sample, sequenced in a study of pediatric ulcerative colitis. TCRdb's table, derived via immunoSEQ multiplex PCR, lists solely in-frame clones and lacks some. The data show roughly 16,000 clones, 80% seen once. One to two pinch biopsies were taken from the rectum during colonoscopy. The sequenced material came from gut tissue. The receptors stem from a boy under 18 who was a control in a study of pediatric ulcerative colitis.

V usage is TRBV11-2 and J usage is TRBJ2-5, with D hard to call. The end of the DNA is better explained by TRBJ2-7, so the J call may be wrong. This CDR3 is built from 14 residues. The germline gives CDR1 SGHAT, CDR2 FQNNGV. The DNA for the CDR3 is TGTGCCAGCAGTGGAAGTATAGCCTCCTACGAGCAGTACTTC. Protein sequence: CASSGSIASYEQYF.

This clone was seen more than once but under ten times. The chain is built from TRBV5-1 and TRBJ1-2; D not certain. The CDR3 has 15 amino acids. V dropped 5 bases and J dropped 4 bases, with 18 bases sitting between them. CDR1 is SGHRS, CDR2 YFSETQ, per germline. The CDR3 spells CASSLNPISGYGYTF. As DNA, the CDR3 is TGCGCCAGCAGTTTAAACCCAATCTCCGGCTATGGCTACACCTTC.

The chain has TRBV1 and TRBJ2-1; TRBD2, as called in the table, went unchecked against the DNA. TRBV1 is a listed pseudogene. The CDR3 has 17 amino acids. CDR3 sequence reads: CTSSQLRGLAVNNEQFF. CDR3 DNA sequence: TGCACCAGCAGCCAACTACGAGGACTAGCGGTTAACAATGAGCAGTTCTTC.

This chain joins TRBV5-1 and TRBJ1-2, with TRBD1 matching over 8 bases. V shed 4 bases, J shed 1 base, and the junction held 6 bases outside the gene matches. The germline V gene has CDR1 SGHRS and CDR2 YFSETQ. The CDR3 spans 15 residues. CDR3 nucleotide sequence: TGCGCCAGCAGCCTCCCGGGACAGGATAACTATGGCTACACCTTC. Amino acids: CASSLPGQDNYGYTF.

Concerning this clone: Other DNA sequences in this specimen translate into the identical CDR3. The chain carries TRBV27 and TRBJ1-5, with D possibly being TRBD1 (5 bases). Deletions cut 2 bases from V and 4 bases from J, with 6 bases between. The CDR3 is 13 residues long. Per the germline V gene, CDR1 is MNHEY and CDR2 is SMNVEV (reference sequence). The CDR3 DNA reads TGTGCCAGCAGTTTACAGGGAAATCAGCCCCAGCATTTT. Encoded protein: CASSLQGNQPQHF.

The V and J genes are TRBV5-1 and TRBJ1-4; 9 positions agree with TRBD1. CDR1 is SGHRS and CDR2 is YFSETQ in the germline V gene. The CDR3 covers 16 residues. The junction had 9 bases not matched to a gene; V was cut back by 3 bases and J by 6 bases. CDR3 protein: CASSSGYRGLDEKLFF. CDR3 nucleotide sequence: TGCGCCAGCAGCTCAGGGTACAGGGGGCTGGATGAAAAACTGTTTTTT.

Written as DNA, the CDR3 is TGTGCCAGTAAGGATTTGGGACAAGAGGTTAGGTATGGCTACACCTTC. Translating gives CASKDLGQEVRYGYTF. The chain is built from TRBV19 and TRBJ1-2; a weak D match, TRBD1 (6 bases). CDR3 length equals 16 residues. Germline V gene lookup returns CDR1 LNHDA and CDR2 SQIVND (reference sequence). Trimming removed 7 bases at V and 5 bases at J, with 23 bases between.

On this clone itself: The sample has other DNA sequences that encode this CDR3 too. This chain joins TRBV7-2 and TRBJ2-1, with TRBD2 identical over 11 bases. This CDR3 is 17 amino acids long. V lost 5 bases to trimming and J lost 5 bases; unmatched junction nucleotides: 11. Per germline, CDR1 SGHTA and CDR2 FQGNSA. In nucleotides, the CDR3 is TGTGCCAGCAGCCCACCAACCGGGACTAGCGGCCACAATGAGCAGTTCTTC. This codes for CASSPPTGTSGHNEQFF.

This chain links TRBV7-2 with TRBJ1-2; the D is unclear. The CDR3 spans 13 residues. Trimming pared 1 base from V and 10 bases from J, leaving 13 bases between. Germline-derived CDR1 and CDR2 are SGHTA and FQGNSA. The chain's CDR3 is CASSLDTQKDYTF. The CDR3 DNA is TGTGCCAGCAGCTTAGATACCCAGAAGGACTACACCTTC.

The V call is TRBV25-1, the J call TRBJ2-7; a weak D match, TRBD2 (7 bases). The length of the CDR3 is 15 residues. The V and J ends lost 1 base and 5 bases respectively, with 15 bases between them. Germline CDR1 MGHDK, CDR2 SYGVNS. CDR3 sequence (DNA): TGTGCCAGCAGTGAATCGGTCGGGGGGCCCCACGAGCAGTACTTC. This sequence encodes CASSESVGGPHEQYF.

The J gene is TRBJ1-1, the V gene TRBV5-1; D remains unclear. The length of the CDR3 is 14 residues. CDR1 is SGHRS and CDR2 is YFSETQ in the germline V gene. V lost 2 bases to trimming and J lost 1 base, with 9 bases between them. For the CDR3, the DNA is TGCGCCAGCAGCTTCTGGTCAGCGAACACTGAAGCTTTCTTT. Amino acids: CASSFWSANTEAFF. The whole variable domain, remainder taken from reference TRBV5-1 and TRBJ1-1, is KAGVTQTPRYLIKTRGQQVTLSCSPISGHRSVSWYQQTPGQGLQFLFEYFSETQRNKGNFPGRFSGRQFSNSRSEMNVSTLELGDSALYLCASSFWSANTEAFFGQGTRLTVV.

The chain has TRBV25-1 and TRBJ2-7; the match to TRBD1 covers 9 bases. Germline-derived CDR1 and CDR2 are MGHDK and SYGVNS. J lost 1 base, V lost 2 bases, and 6 bases had no gene match. This CDR3 is 16 amino acids long. Here the CDR3 reads CASSEEGTGRSYEQYF. CDR3 DNA sequence: TGTGCCAGCAGTGAAGAAGGGACAGGGAGATCCTACGAGCAGTACTTC.

The chain has TRBV6-4 and TRBJ2-2; 9 bases map to TRBD2. V was pared by 0 bases and J by 0 bases, with 11 bases of the junction left unmatched. This CDR3 has 20 residues. Germline CDR1 MRHNA, CDR2 SNTAGT. CDR3 in DNA: TGTGCCAGCAGTGACTCACGGGGTAGCGGGGGCAACGCGAACACCGGGGAGCTGTTTTTT. This gives the protein CASSDSRGSGGNANTGELFF.

The chain joins TRBV9 to TRBJ1-1; TRBD1 aligns across 8 bases. Germline V gene lookup returns CDR1 SGDLS and CDR2 YYNGEE. The V and J ends lost 1 base and 4 bases, in that order; junction bases with no gene match: 3. This CDR3 has 14 amino acids. This CDR3 reads CASSVLQGATEAFF. The CDR3 DNA follows: TGTGCCAGCAGCGTACTCCAGGGGGCCACTGAAGCTTTCTTT. The variable domain in full, completed from reference TRBV9 and TRBJ1-1, reads DSGVTQTPKHLITATGQRVTLRCSPRSGDLSVYWYQQSLDQGLQFLIQYYNGEERAKGNILERFSAQQFPDLHSELNLSSLELGDSALYFCASSVLQGATEAFFGQGTRLTVV.

The chain recombines TRBV11-2 with TRBJ2-1; D may be TRBD1 or TRBD2 (5 bases each). V lost 1 base and J 10 bases, leaving 8 bases between the germline ends. Germline lookup yields CDR1 SGHAT and CDR2 FQNNGV. The length of the CDR3 is 12 residues. The CDR3 reads CASSLAGPEQFF. CDR3 nucleotides: TGTGCCAGCAGCTTAGCGGGGCCAGAGCAGTTCTTC.

V and J are TRBV28 and TRBJ1-3; perhaps TRBD1 as D (5 bases). Trimming took off 2 bases at V and 3 bases at J, with 11 bases between the two ends. CDR3 length: 15 amino acids. From germline, CDR1 is MDHEN and CDR2 SYDVKM. The DNA of the CDR3 is TGTGCCAGCAGTTTACCGGTCGACAGTGGAAACACCATATATTTT. This codes for CASSLPVDSGNTIYF.

This clone was seen only once. J is TRBJ2-2 and V is TRBV28; 8 bases agree with TRBD1. V was clipped by 6 bases and J by 3 bases; unmatched bases: 9. The germline V gene has CDR1 MDHEN and CDR2 SYDVKM. The CDR3 sequence is 16 residues long. CDR3 protein: CASRDYRDRYTGELFF. The DNA for the CDR3 is TGTGCCAGCAGGGATTACCGGGACAGGTACACCGGGGAGCTGTTTTTT. Variable domain in full (rest from reference TRBV28 and TRBJ2-2): DVKVTQSSRYLVKRTGEKVFLECVQDMDHENMFWYRQDPGLGLRLIYFSYDVKMKEKGDIPEGYSVSREKKERFSLILESASTNQTSMYLCASRDYRDRYTGELFFGEGSRLTVL.

V usage is TRBV6-6 and J usage is TRBJ2-7; D may be TRBD1 (6 bases). Germline-derived CDR1 and CDR2 are MNHNY and SVGAGI (reference sequence). This CDR3 has 14 amino acids. V lost 5 bases and J 0 bases, leaving 11 bases between the germline ends. CDR3 DNA sequence: TGTGCCAGCAGTCTTCAGGGGCTCTCCTACGAGCAGTACTTC. Its protein product is CASSLQGLSYEQYF.

The V call is TRBV7-8, the J call TRBJ2-1; D is undetermined. V shed 1 base and J shed 6 bases, with 7 bases lying between them. CDR3 length: 13 residues. Germline loops: CDR1 SGHVS, CDR2 FQNEAQ. The CDR3 reads CASSLESRNEQFF. For the CDR3, the DNA is TGTGCCAGCAGCTTAGAATCCCGCAATGAGCAGTTCTTC.

This rearrangement joins TRBV29-1 to TRBJ2-1; D gene unclear. V was cut by 4 bases and J by 9 bases, with 13 bases left in between. Germline CDR1 reads SQVTM; CDR2 reads ANQGSEA. The CDR3 consists of 12 residues. The CDR3 sequence: CSVGPRNGEQFF. The CDR3 coding sequence is TGCAGCGTTGGTCCCCGCAACGGTGAGCAGTTCTTC.

The chain recombines TRBV9 with TRBJ2-1; D unresolved. Germline V gene sequence: CDR1 SGDLS, CDR2 YYNGEE. Trimming cost V 7 bases and J 10 bases, with 9 bases left between them. This CDR3 spans 10 amino acids. The CDR3 sequence is CASGEYEQFF. CDR3 coding DNA: TGTGCCAGCGGTGAGTACGAGCAGTTCTTC. Combining the CDR3 with reference TRBV9 and TRBJ2-1 gives the whole variable domain DSGVTQTPKHLITATGQRVTLRCSPRSGDLSVYWYQQSLDQGLQFLIQYYNGEERAKGNILERFSAQQFPDLHSELNLSSLELGDSALYFCASGEYEQFFGPGTRLTVL.

The rearrangement joins TRBV7-2 to TRBJ2-7; 11 positions agree with TRBD2. CDR1 is SGHTA and CDR2 is FQGNSA in the germline V gene. There are 16 residues in the CDR3. V shed 5 bases and J 1 base; nucleotides not matched to a gene: 7. CDR3 coding DNA: TGTGCCAGCAGCATTCGTAGCGGGGGGGAATCCTACGAGCAGTACTTC. It translates to CASSIRSGGESYEQYF.

The rearrangement joins TRBV27 to TRBJ2-5; D possibly uses TRBD1 or TRBD2 (5 bases each). The J call could be wrong; TRBJ2-7 is a better fit for the DNA end. Per the germline V gene, CDR1 is MNHEY and CDR2 is SMNVEV (reference sequence). The CDR3 has 13 residues. The CDR3 region is CASSLIGAGEQYF. CDR3 DNA sequence: TGTGCCAGCAGTTTAATCGGGGCCGGCGAGCAGTACTTC.

The rearrangement links TRBV7-3 to TRBJ2-2; tentatively, D is TRBD2 (5 bases). This CDR3 contains 14 residues. Germline V lookup: CDR1 SGHTA, CDR2 FQGTGA. With 5 bases removed from V and 0 bases from J, the gap between germline ends came to 7 bases. The CDR3 DNA reads TGTGCCAGCAGCCATAGCGCGAACACCGGGGAGCTGTTTTTT. This codes for CASSHSANTGELFF. The full variable domain, in which reference TRBV7-3 and TRBJ2-2 provide the parts outside the CDR3, is GAGVSQTPSNKVTEKGKYVELRCDPISGHTALYWYRQSLGQGPEFLIYFQGTGAADDSGLPNDRFFAVRPEGSVSTLKIQRTERGDSAVYLCASSHSANTGELFFGEGSRLTVL.

This rearrangement joins TRBV10-3 to TRBJ1-2; D gene uncertain. Germline CDR1 ENHRY, CDR2 SYGVKD. CDR3 length: 14 amino acids. Trimming cost V 9 bases and J 7 bases, with 21 bases left between them. Written as DNA, the CDR3 is TGTGCCATAAAAAGGTTGGCCCTCCTAGGTGGCTACACCTTC. Translating gives CAIKRLALLGGYTF.

This chain links TRBV9 with TRBJ2-2, with 10 bases that match TRBD2. The CDR3 length is 17 residues. Germline V gene sequence: CDR1 SGDLS, CDR2 YYNGEE. V lost 3 bases and J lost 4; bases outside the gene matches: 9. The CDR3 spells CASSAGIAGGSTGELFF. The CDR3 bases are TGTGCCAGCAGCGCCGGTATAGCGGGAGGTAGCACCGGGGAGCTGTTTTTT.

A note on this clone: This sample also contains other DNA sequences that code for the same CDR3. This chain joins TRBV11-2 and TRBJ2-7; D uncertain. Germline V gives CDR1 SGHAT, CDR2 FQNNGV. Trimming shortened V by 6 bases and J by 0 bases, and 12 bases separated the two germline ends. The CDR3 sequence is 14 residues long. The DNA for the CDR3 is TGTGCCAGCAGTGGAAGTATAGCCTCCTACGAGCAGTACTTC. Its protein is CASSGSIASYEQYF.

The chain carries TRBV7-2 and TRBJ1-2; D uncertain. Between the trimmed V and J ends, which lost 5 bases and 5 bases, there was a span of 12 bases. Per the germline V gene, CDR1 is SGHTA and CDR2 is FQGNSA. This CDR3 has 13 amino acids. CDR3 bases: TGTGCCAGCAGCCCATACCAAACTTATGGCTACACCTTC. Amino acid sequence: CASSPYQTYGYTF.

The rearrangement uses TRBV7-2 and TRBJ2-5; D is perhaps TRBD1 or TRBD2 (6 bases each). From germline, CDR1 is SGHTA and CDR2 FQGNSA. CDR3 length equals 15 residues. Trimming removed 3 bases from V and 3 bases from J, with 14 bases in between. CDR3 DNA: TGTGCCAGCAGCTTGGGGGGCAGGGTTGAAGAGACCCAGTACTTC. Its protein is CASSLGGRVEETQYF.